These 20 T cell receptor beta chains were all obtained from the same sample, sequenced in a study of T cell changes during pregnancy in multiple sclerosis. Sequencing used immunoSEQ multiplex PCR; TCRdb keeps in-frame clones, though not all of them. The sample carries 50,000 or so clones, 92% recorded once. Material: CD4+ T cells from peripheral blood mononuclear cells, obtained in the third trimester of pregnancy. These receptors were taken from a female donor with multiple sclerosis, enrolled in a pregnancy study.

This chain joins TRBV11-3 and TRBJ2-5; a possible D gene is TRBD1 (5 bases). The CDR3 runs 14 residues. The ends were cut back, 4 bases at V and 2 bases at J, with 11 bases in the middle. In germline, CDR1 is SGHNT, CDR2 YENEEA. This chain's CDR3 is CASSSRTLQETQYF. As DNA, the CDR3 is TGTGCCAGCAGCTCAAGGACACTGCAAGAGACCCAGTACTTC.

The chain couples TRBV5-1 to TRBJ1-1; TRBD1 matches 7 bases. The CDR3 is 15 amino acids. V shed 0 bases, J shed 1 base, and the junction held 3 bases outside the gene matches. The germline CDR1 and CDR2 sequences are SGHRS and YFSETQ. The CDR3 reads CASSLVGGPNTEAFF. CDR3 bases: TGCGCCAGCAGCTTGGTAGGGGGCCCGAACACTGAAGCTTTCTTT.

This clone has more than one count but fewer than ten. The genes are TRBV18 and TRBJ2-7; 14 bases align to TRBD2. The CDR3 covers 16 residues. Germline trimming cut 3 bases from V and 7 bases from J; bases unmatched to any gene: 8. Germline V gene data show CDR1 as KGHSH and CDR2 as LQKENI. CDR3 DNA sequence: TGTGCCAGCTCACCTAACCCGGGACTAGCGGGAGAAGAGCAGTACTTC. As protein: CASSPNPGLAGEEQYF.

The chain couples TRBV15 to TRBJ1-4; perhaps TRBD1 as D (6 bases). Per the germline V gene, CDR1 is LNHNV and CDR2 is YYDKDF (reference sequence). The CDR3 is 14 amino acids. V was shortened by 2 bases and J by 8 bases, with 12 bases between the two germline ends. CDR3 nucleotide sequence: TGTGCCACCAGCAGATCCAGAGGGGGAGAAAAACTGTTTTTT. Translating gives CATSRSRGGEKLFF.

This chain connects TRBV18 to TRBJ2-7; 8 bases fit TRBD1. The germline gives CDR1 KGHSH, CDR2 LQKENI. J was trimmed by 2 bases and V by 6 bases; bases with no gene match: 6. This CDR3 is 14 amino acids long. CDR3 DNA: TGTGCCAGCTCCCAGGGGGCCTTGACCTACGAGCAGTACTTC. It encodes CASSQGALTYEQYF.

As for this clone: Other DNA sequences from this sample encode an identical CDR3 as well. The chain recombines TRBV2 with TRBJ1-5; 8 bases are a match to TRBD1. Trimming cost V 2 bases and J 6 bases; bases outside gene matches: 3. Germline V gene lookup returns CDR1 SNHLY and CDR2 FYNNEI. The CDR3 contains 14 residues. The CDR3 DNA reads TGTGCCAGCAGTGAACAGGGGGCTGGTCAGCCCCAGCATTTT. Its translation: CASSEQGAGQPQHF.

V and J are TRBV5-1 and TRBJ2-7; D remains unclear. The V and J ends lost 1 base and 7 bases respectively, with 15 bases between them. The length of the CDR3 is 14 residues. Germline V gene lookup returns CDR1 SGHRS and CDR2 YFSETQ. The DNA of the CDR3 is TGCGCCAGCAGCTTGTTACAGCCGCCTGGGGAGCAGTACTTC. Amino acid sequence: CASSLLQPPGEQYF.

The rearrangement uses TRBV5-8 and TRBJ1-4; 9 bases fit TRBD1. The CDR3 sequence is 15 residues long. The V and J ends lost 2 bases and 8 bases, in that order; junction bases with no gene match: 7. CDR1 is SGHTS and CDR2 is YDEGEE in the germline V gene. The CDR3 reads CASSFTRDRDEKLFF. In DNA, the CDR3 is TGTGCCAGCAGCTTTACCCGGGACAGGGACGAAAAACTGTTTTTT.

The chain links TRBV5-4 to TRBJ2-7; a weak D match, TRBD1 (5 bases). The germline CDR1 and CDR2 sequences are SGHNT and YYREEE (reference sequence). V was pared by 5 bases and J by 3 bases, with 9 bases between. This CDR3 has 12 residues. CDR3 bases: TGTGCCAGCAGGCTAGGGGACTACGAGCAGTACTTC. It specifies CASRLGDYEQYF. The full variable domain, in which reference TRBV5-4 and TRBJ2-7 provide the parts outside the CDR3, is ETGVTQSPTHLIKTRGQQVTLRCSSQSGHNTVSWYQQALGQGPQFIFQYYREEENGRGNFPPRFSGLQFPNYSSELNVNALELDDSALYLCASRLGDYEQYFGPGTRLTVT.

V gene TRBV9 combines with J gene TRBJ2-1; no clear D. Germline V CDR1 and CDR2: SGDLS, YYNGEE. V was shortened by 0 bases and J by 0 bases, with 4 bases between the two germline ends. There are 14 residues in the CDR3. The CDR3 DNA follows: TGTGCCAGCAGCGTAGGACTCTCCTACAATGAGCAGTTCTTC. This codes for CASSVGLSYNEQFF.

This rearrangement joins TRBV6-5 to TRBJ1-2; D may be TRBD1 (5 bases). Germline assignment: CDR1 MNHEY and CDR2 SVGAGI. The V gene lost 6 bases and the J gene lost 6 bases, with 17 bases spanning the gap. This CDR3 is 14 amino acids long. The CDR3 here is CASRGPGGINGYTF. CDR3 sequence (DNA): TGTGCCAGCAGGGGGCCGGGAGGGATTAATGGCTACACCTTC.

CDR3 amino acids: CAWIHSGNTIYF. The CDR3 region has the DNA TGTGCCTGGATTCACAGTGGAAACACCATATATTTT. The rearrangement joins TRBV30 to TRBJ1-3; D is unclear. Looked up from germline, CDR1 is GTSNPN and CDR2 is SVGIG (reference sequence). The ends were cut back, 4 bases at V and 3 bases at J, with 7 bases in the middle. There are 12 residues in the CDR3. The whole variable domain, remainder taken from reference TRBV30 and TRBJ1-3, is SQTIHQWPATLVQPVGSPLSLECTVEGTSNPNLYWYRQAAGRGLQLLFYSVGIGQISSEVPQNLSASRPQDRQFILSSKKLLLSDSGFYLCAWIHSGNTIYFGEGSWLTVV.

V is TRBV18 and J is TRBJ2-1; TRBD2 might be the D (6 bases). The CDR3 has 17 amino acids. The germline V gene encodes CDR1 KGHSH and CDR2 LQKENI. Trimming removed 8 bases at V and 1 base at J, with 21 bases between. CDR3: CASARVSGGASYNEQFF. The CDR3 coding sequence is TGTGCCAGCGCTAGGGTGTCTGGAGGGGCTTCCTACAATGAGCAGTTCTTC.

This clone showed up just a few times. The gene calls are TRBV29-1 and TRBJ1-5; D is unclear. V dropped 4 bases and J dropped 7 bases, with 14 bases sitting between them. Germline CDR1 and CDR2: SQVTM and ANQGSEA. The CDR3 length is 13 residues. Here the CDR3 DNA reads TGCAGCGTTGTAGCCATTCGAGGGCAGCCCCAGCATTTT. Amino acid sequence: CSVVAIRGQPQHF.

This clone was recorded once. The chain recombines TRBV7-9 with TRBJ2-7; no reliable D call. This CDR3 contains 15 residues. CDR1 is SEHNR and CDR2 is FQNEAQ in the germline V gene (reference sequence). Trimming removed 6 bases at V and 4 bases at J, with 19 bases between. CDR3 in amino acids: CASSSTRDLPYEQYF. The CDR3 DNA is TGTGCCAGCAGTTCGACCCGCGACTTGCCTTACGAGCAGTACTTC. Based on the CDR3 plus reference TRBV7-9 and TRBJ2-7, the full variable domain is DTGVSQNPRHKITKRGQNVTFRCDPISEHNRLYWYRQTLGQGPEFLTYFQNEAQLEKSRLLSDRFSAERPKGSFSTLEIQRTEQGDSAMYLCASSSTRDLPYEQYFGPGTRLTVT.

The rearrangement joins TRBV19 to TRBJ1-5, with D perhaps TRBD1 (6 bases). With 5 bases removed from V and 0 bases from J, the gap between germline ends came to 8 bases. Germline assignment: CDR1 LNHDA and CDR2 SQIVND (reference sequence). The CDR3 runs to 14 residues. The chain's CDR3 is CASSQGNSNQPQHF. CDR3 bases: TGTGCCAGTAGTCAGGGGAATAGCAATCAGCCCCAGCATTTT.

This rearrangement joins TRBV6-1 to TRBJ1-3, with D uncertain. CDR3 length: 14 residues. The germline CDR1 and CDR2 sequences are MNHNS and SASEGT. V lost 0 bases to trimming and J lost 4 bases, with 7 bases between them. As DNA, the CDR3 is TGTGCCAGCAGTGAAGCGGCTCAGGGAAACACCATATATTTT. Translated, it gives CASSEAAQGNTIYF.

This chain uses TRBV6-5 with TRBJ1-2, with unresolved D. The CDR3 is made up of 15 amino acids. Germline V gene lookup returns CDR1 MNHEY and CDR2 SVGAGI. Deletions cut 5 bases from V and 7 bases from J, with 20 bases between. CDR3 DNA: TGTGCCAGCAGTCGCTTCGGGTATAAGTCGGGTGGCTACACCTTC. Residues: CASSRFGYKSGGYTF.

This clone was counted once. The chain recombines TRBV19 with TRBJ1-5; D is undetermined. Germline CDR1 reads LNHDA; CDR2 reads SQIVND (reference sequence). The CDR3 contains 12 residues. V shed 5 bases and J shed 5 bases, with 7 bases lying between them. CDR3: CASSEGDQPQHF. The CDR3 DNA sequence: TGTGCCAGTAGTGAGGGTGATCAGCCCCAGCATTTT.

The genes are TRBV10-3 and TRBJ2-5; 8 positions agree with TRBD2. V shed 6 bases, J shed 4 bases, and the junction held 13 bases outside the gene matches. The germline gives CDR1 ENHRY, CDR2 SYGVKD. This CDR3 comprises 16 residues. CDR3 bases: TGTGCCATCAGGGAGGGCGGCGGGAGGCCAGGAGAGACCCAGTACTTC. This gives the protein CAIREGGGRPGETQYF.